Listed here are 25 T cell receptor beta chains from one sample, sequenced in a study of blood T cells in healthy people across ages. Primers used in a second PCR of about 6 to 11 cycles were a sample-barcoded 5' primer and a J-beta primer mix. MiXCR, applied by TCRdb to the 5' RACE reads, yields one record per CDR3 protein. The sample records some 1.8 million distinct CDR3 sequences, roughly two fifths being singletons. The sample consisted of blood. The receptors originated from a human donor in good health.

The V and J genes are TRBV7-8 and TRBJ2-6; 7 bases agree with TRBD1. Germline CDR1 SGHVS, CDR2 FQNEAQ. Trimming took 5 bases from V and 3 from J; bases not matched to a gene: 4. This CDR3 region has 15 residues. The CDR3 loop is CASSIRTGGANVLTF. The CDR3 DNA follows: TGTGCCAGCAGCATAAGGACAGGTGGGGCCAACGTCCTGACTTTC.

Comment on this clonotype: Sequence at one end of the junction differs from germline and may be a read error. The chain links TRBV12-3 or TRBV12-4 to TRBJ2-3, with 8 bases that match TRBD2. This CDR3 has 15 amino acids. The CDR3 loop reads CASSLGGGQVDAQYF. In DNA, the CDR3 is TGTGCCAGCAGTTTAGGCGGGGGGCAGGTAGATGCGCAGTATTTT.

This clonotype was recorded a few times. Here the CDR3 reads CASSPTGPSTEQYF. The CDR3 nucleotides are TGTGCCAGCAGCCCCACGGGACCCTCTACCGAGCAGTACTTC. The genes are TRBV9 and TRBJ2-7; the D call may be TRBD1 or TRBD2 (5 bases each). Germline lookup yields CDR1 SGDLS and CDR2 YYNGEE. V was pared by 4 bases and J by 6 bases, with 17 bases between. The CDR3 extends over 14 amino acids.

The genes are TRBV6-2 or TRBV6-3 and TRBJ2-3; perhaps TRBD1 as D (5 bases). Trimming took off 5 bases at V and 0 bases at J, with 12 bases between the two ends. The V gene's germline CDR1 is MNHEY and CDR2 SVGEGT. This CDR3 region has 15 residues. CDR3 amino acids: CASSNRSPSTDTQYF. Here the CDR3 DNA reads TGTGCCAGCAGTAACAGGTCACCTAGCACAGATACGCAGTATTTT.

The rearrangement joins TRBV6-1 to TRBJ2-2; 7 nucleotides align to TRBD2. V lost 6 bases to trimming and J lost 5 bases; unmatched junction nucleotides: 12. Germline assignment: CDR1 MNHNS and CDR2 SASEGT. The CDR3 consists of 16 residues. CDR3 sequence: CASRLLSGVVTGELFF. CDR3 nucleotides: TGTGCCAGCAGGCTCCTCAGCGGGGTGGTAACCGGGGAGCTGTTTTTT.

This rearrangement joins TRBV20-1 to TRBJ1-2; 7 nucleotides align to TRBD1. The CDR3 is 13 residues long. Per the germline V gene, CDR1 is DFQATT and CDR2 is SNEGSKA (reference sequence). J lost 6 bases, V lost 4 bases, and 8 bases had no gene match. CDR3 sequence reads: CSAIDREDNGYTF. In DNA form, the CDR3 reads TGCAGTGCTATTGACAGGGAAGACAATGGCTACACCTTC.

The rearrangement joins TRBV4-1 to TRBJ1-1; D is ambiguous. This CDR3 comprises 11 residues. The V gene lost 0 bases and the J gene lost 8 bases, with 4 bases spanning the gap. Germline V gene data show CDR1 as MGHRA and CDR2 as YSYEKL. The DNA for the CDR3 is TGCGCCAGCAGCCAAGAACGGGAAGCTTTCTTT. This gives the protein CASSQEREAFF.

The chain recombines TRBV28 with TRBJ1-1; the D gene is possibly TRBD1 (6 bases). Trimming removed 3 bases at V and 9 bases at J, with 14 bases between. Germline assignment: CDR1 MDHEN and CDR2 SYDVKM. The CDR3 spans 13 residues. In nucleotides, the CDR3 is TGTGCCAGCAGTTTCGGGGGGCCGCCTCAAGCTTTCTTT. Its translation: CASSFGGPPQAFF.

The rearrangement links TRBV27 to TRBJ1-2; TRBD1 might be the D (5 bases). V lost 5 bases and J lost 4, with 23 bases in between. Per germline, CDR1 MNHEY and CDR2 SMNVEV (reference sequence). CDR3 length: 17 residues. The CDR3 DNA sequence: TGTGCCAGCAGTCCTCGACAGCGTGGGGGGACGTTCTATGGCTACACCTTC. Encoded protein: CASSPRQRGGTFYGYTF.

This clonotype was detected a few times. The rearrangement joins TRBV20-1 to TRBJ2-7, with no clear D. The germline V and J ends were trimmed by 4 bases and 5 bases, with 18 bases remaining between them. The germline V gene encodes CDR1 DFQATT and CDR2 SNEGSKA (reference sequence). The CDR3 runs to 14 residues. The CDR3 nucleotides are TGCAGTGCTATTACCGCTTTAGGTCTCGACGAGCAGTACTTC. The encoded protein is CSAITALGLDEQYF.

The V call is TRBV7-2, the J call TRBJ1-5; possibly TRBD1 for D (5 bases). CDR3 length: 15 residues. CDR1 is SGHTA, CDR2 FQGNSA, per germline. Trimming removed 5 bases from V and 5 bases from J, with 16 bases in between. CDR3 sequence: CASSLYYAGYQPQHF. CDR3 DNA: TGTGCCAGCAGCCTCTATTACGCAGGGTATCAGCCCCAGCATTTT.

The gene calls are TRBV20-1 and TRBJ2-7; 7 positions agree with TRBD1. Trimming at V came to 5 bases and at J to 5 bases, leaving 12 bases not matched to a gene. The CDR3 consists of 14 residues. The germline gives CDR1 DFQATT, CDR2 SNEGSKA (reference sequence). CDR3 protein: CSAASATGWDEQYF. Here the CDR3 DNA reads TGCAGTGCTGCCTCCGCGACAGGGTGGGACGAGCAGTACTTC.

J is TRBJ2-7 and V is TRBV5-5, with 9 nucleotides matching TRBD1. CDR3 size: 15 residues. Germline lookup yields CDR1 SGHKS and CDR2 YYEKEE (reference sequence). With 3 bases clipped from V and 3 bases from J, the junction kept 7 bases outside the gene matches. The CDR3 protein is CASSSDRGGIYEQYF. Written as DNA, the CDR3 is TGTGCCAGCAGCTCGGACAGGGGAGGGATCTACGAGCAGTACTTC.

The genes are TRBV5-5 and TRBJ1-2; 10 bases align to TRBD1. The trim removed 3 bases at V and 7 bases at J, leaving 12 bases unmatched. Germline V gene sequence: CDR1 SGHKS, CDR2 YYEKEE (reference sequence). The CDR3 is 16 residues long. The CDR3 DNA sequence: TGTGCCAGCAGCTCCCCCGGGACAGGGGCTTTTGCTGGCTACACCTTC. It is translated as CASSSPGTGAFAGYTF.

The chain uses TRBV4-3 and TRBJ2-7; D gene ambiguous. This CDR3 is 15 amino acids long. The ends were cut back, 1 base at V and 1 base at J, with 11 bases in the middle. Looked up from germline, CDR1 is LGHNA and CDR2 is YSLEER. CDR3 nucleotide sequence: TGCGCCAGCAGCCAAGGGGCGGCCCCGTCCTACGAGCAGTACTTC. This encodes CASSQGAAPSYEQYF.

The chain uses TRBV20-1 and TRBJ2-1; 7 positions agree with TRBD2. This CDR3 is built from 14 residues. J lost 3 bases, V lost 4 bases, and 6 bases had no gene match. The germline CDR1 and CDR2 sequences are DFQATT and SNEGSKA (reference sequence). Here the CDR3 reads CSATSGLFYNEQFF. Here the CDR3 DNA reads TGCAGTGCTACTAGCGGATTATTCTACAATGAGCAGTTCTTC.

Written as DNA, the CDR3 is TGTGCCAGCAGCCCAGAAGGAGGGCGCCGGTATAAGCAGTTCTTC. It encodes CASSPEGGRRYKQFF. The chain recombines TRBV3-1 with TRBJ2-1; a weak D match, TRBD2 (6 bases). CDR1 and CDR2 from the germline V gene are LGHDT and YNNKEL (reference sequence). Trimming shortened V by 4 bases and J by 11 bases, and 21 bases separated the two germline ends. The CDR3 sequence is 15 residues long.

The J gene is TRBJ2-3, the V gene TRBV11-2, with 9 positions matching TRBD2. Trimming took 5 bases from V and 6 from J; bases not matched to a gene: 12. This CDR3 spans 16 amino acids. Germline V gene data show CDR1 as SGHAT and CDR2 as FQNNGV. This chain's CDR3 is CASSPPSGTSIDTQYF. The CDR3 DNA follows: TGTGCCAGCAGCCCGCCTTCCGGGACTAGCATCGATACGCAGTATTTT.

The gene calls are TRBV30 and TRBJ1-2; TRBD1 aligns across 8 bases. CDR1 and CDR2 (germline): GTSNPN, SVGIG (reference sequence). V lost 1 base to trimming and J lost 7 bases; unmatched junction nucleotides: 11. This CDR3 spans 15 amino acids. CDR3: CAWSGAAGGAGGYTF. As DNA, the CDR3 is TGTGCCTGGAGTGGGGCCGCAGGGGGCGCAGGTGGCTACACCTTC.

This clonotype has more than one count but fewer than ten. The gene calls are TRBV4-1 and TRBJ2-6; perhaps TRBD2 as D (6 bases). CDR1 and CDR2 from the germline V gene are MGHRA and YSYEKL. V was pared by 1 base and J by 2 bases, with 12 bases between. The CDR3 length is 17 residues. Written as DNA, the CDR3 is TGCGCCAGCAGCCAAGGAGGGAGGTTTCCTGGGGCCAACGTCCTGACTTTC. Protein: CASSQGGRFPGANVLTF.

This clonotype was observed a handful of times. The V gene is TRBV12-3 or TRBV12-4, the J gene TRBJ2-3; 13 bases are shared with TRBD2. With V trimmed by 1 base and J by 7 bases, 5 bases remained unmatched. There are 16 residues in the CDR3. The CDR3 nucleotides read TGTGCCAGCAGTTTAGGGGGACTAGCGGGGTTGAATACGCAGTATTTT. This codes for CASSLGGLAGLNTQYF.

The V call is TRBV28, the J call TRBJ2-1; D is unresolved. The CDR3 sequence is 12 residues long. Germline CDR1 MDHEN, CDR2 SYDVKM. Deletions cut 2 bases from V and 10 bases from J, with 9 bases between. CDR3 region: CASSLPDGEQFF. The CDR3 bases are TGTGCCAGCAGTTTACCAGATGGGGAGCAGTTCTTC.

The CDR3 reads CASIGASSYNEQFF. The CDR3 region has the DNA TGTGCCAGCATAGGTGCCAGCTCCTACAATGAGCAGTTCTTC. This chain uses TRBV6-2 or TRBV6-3 with TRBJ2-1, with D hard to call. Trimming pared 7 bases from V and 0 bases from J, leaving 10 bases between. CDR1 is MNHEY, CDR2 SVGEGT, per germline. The CDR3 loop spans 14 amino acids.

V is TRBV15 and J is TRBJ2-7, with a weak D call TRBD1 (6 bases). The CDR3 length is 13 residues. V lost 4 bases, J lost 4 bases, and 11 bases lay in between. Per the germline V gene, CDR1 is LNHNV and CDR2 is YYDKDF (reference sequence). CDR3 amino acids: CATSMTTGYEQYF. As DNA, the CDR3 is TGTGCCACCAGCATGACCACAGGGTACGAGCAGTACTTC.

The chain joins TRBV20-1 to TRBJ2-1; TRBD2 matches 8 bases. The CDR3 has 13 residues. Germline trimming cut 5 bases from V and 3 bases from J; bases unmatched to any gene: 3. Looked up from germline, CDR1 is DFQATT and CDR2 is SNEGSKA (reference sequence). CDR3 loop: CSAAGGDYNEQFF. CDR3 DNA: TGCAGTGCTGCCGGGGGGGACTACAATGAGCAGTTCTTC.